Listed below are T cell receptor beta chains from one sample, sequenced in a study of blood T cells in healthy people across ages. From the 5' RACE reads, TCRdb called clonotypes with MiXCR, one entry per CDR3 protein. The sample gives hundreds of thousands of distinct CDR3 sequences, 46% of which show up once; about a sixth is in the top ten. Material for sequencing was blood. These TCRs come from a man at least 80 years old in good health. Each CDR3 is given with its conserved first and last residue. Each record gives: V gene, D gene, clone size, CDR3 length, J gene, CDR3 DNA, CDR3 protein. A D gene is named only where the DNA matches it firmly. A row's size may be missing; if present it is once, few, many or a size class.

TRBV20-1	NA	NA	13	TRBJ1-5	TGCAGTGCTAAGGCCTCAGGACTGCAGCCCCAGCACTTT	CSAKASGLQPQHF
TRBV4-1	NA	NA	13	TRBJ1-1	TGCGCCAGCAGACCCGGAGGGAACACTGAAGCTTTCTTT	CASRPGGNTEAFF
TRBV3-1	NA	many	15	TRBJ2-5	TGTGCCAGCAGCCAAGATCAGGCGGGTAAAGAGACCCAGTACTTC	CASSQDQAGKETQYF
TRBV6-5	NA	few	12	TRBJ2-7	TGTGCCAGCAGCCGGGACTCTCACGAGCAGTACTTC	CASSRDSHEQYF
TRBV9	NA	NA	13	TRBJ1-2	TGTGCCAGCAGCGTAGGAGCTAACTATGGCTACACCTTC	CASSVGANYGYTF
TRBV6-5	TRBD1	NA	15	TRBJ1-6	TGTGCCAGCAGTCGGGGACAGAGCTATAATTCACCCCTCCACTTT	CASSRGQSYNSPLHF
TRBV5-1	NA	few	15	TRBJ2-5	TGCGCCAGCAGGATTGCACCCCGTACACAAGAGACCCAGTACTTC	CASRIAPRTQETQYF
TRBV12-3/TRBV12-4	NA	few	12	TRBJ2-3	TGTGCCAGCAGTTTTGGGTTAGATACGCAGTATTTT	CASSFGLDTQYF
TRBV6-1	TRBD2	NA	15	TRBJ2-7	TGTGCCAGCAGTTCTCCGGGGGGGAGGATCTACGAGCAGTACTTC	CASSSPGGRIYEQYF
TRBV20-1	NA	few	14	TRBJ2-1	TGCAGTGTAACCGCCTTACCGCTTGGCGCAATGCAGTTCTTC	CSVTALPLGAMQFF
TRBV27	NA	NA	14	TRBJ2-7	TGTGCCAGCAGTCGGCCGGGACCGGGCTACGAGCAGTACTTC	CASSRPGPGYEQYF
TRBV7-2	TRBD1	few	13	TRBJ2-7	TGTGCCAGCAGCTTCACAGGGGTCTACGAGCAGTACTTC	CASSFTGVYEQYF
TRBV12-3/TRBV12-4	TRBD1	NA	15	TRBJ2-3	TGTGCCAGCAGCTCGGGACAGGCTAGCACAGATACGCAGTATTTT	CASSSGQASTDTQYF
TRBV3-1	NA	NA	16	TRBJ1-2	TGTGCCAGCAGCCAAGTTGCGGGGAGGAGGGACTATGGCCACACCTTC	CASSQVAGRRDYGHTF
TRBV11-3	TRBD1	NA	14	TRBJ2-7	TGTGCCAGCAGCTTAGTGACAGGGACCTACGAGCAGTACTTC	CASSLVTGTYEQYF
TRBV7-3	NA	NA	15	TRBJ2-3	TGTGCCAGCAGCTTAAATCCGGGGAGCACAGATACGCAGTATTTT	CASSLNPGSTDTQYF
TRBV4-2	NA	NA	17	TRBJ1-6	TGTGCCAGCAGCCAATTTTTAAGGGGCTCGAATAATTCACCCCCCCACTTT	CASSQFLRGSNNSPPHF
TRBV27	NA	NA	16	TRBJ2-7	TGTGCCAGCAGTTCAACCCGGACCGTTAGCTCCTACGAGCAGTACTTC	CASSSTRTVSSYEQYF
TRBV29-1	TRBD2	many	15	TRBJ2-3	TGCAGCGTCGGACTAGCGGGGGCTAGCACAGATACGCAGTATTTT	CSVGLAGASTDTQYF
TRBV5-1	TRBD2	NA	14	TRBJ2-5	TGCGCCAGCAGCATTAGCGGGATTGGAGAGACCCAGTACTTC	CASSISGIGETQYF
TRBV7-3	TRBD2	NA	15	TRBJ2-5	TGTGCCAGCAGCTTAACGGCGGGAGAAATCGATGAGCAGTACTTC	CASSLTAGEIDEQYF
TRBV12-3/TRBV12-4	NA	few	13	TRBJ1-1	TGTGCCAGCAGTCCGGGGGCGAGCACTGAAGCTTTCTTT	CASSPGASTEAFF
TRBV7-2	TRBD1	many	15	TRBJ2-1	TGTGCCAGCAGCTCTACAGGGGACCCTTACAATGAGCAGTTCTTC	CASSSTGDPYNEQFF
TRBV11-3	NA	NA	14	TRBJ2-7	TGTGCCAGCAGCTTAGGCGACCAGACCTACGAGCAGTACTTC	CASSLGDQTYEQYF
TRBV20-1	NA	few	11	TRBJ2-7	TGCAGTGCTCCAAAGTCCTACGAGCAGTACTTC	CSAPKSYEQYF
TRBV20-1	TRBD1	NA	15	TRBJ2-7	TGCAGTGCCCGAGGGACAGGGGGCTTCTCCTACGAGCAGTACTTC	CSARGTGGFSYEQYF
TRBV30	NA	NA	14	TRBJ2-4	TGTGCCTGGAGAGAGGGTTTTGCAAAAAACATTCAGTACTTC	CAWREGFAKNIQYF
TRBV5-1	NA	NA	16	TRBJ2-3	TGCGCCAGCAGCCCTCAACTACAGGGATATACAGATACGCAGTATTTT	CASSPQLQGYTDTQYF
TRBV5-1	NA	NA	14	TRBJ1-6	TGCGCCAGCAGCACCGGTCCGGGGGATTCACCCCTCCACTTT	CASSTGPGDSPLHF
TRBV7-8	TRBD2	few	14	TRBJ2-7	TGTGCCAGCAGCCAACTAGCGGGACCCTACGAGCAGTACTTC	CASSQLAGPYEQYF
TRBV3-1	NA	NA	16	TRBJ2-7	TGTGCCAGCAGCCAAGCGACAGAAACGAGGCAATACGAGCAGTACTTC	CASSQATETRQYEQYF
TRBV3-1	NA	NA	15	TRBJ2-7	TGTGCCAGCAGCCAAGATTCCGTGGGGGGCCACGAGCAGTACTTC	CASSQDSVGGHEQYF
TRBV20-1	TRBD2	NA	12	TRBJ2-5	TGCAGTGCTGGGACTAGCATGGAGACCCAGTACTTC	CSAGTSMETQYF
TRBV3-1	TRBD1	NA	15	TRBJ2-2	TGTGCCAGCAGCCCCCGGGACAGGGCGTTCGGGGAGCTGTTTTTT	CASSPRDRAFGELFF
TRBV7-9	NA	many	15	TRBJ2-1	TGTGCCAGCAGCAAAAACACGGGAGTTCACAATGAGCAGTTCTTC	CASSKNTGVHNEQFF
TRBV5-1	NA	NA	16	TRBJ2-3	TGCGCCAGCAAAAGGGGGGGGCCCCTCGGCACAGATACGCAGTATTTT	CASKRGGPLGTDTQYF
TRBV4-3	NA	NA	16	TRBJ2-4	TGCGCCAGCAGCCAAGTTTACAGGGCTACCAAAAACATTCAGTACTTC	CASSQVYRATKNIQYF
TRBV7-2	TRBD2	NA	16	TRBJ2-5	TGTGCCAGCAGCCCACGGAGACTAGCGGTACAAGAGACCCAGTACTTC	CASSPRRLAVQETQYF
TRBV6-2/TRBV6-3	NA	NA	18	TRBJ2-7	TGTGCCAGCAGTTACAAAGCGGACAGTCTGATCACTGAATACGAGCAGTACTTC	CASSYKADSLITEYEQYF